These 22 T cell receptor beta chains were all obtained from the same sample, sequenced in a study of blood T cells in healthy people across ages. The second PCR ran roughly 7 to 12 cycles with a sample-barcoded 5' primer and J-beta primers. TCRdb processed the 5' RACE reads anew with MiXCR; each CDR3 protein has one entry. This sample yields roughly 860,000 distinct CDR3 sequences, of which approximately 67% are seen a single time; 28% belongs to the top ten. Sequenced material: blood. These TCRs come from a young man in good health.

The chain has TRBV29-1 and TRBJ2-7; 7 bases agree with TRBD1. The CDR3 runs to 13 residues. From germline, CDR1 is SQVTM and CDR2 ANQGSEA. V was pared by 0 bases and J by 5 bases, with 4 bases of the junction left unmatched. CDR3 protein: CSVEEQGFHEQYF. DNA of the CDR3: TGCAGCGTTGAAGAACAGGGGTTCCACGAGCAGTACTTC.

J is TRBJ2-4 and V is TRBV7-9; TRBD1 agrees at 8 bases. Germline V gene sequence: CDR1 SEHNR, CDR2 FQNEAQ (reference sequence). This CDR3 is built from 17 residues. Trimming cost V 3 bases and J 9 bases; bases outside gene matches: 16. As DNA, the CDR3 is TGTGCCAGCAGCTTCGGACCACCCGGGACAGGAGAAAGCATTCAGTACTTC. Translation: CASSFGPPGTGESIQYF.

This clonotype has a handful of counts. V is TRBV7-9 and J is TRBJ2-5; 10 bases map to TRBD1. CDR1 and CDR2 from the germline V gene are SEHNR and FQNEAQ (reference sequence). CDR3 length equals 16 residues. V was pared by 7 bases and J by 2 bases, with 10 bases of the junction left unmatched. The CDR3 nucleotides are TGTGCCAGCAACCCCGGACAGGGGGGTTTTCAAGAGACCCAGTACTTC. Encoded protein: CASNPGQGGFQETQYF.

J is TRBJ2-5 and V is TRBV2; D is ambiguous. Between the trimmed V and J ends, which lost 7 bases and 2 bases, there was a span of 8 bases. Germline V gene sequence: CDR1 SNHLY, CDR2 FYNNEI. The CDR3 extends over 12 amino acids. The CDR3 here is CASMQTQETQYF. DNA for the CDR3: TGTGCCAGCATGCAGACTCAAGAGACCCAGTACTTC.

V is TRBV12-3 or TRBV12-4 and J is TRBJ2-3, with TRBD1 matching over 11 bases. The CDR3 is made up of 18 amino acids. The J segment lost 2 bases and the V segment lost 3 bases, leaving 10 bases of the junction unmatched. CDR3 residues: CASSFSRWTGGVTDTQYF. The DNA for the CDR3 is TGTGCCAGCAGTTTCAGCCGCTGGACAGGGGGCGTCACAGATACGCAGTATTTT.

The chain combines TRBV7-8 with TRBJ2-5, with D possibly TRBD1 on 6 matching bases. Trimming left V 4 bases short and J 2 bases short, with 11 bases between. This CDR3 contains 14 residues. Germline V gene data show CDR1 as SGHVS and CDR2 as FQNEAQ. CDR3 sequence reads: CASSSTGQQETQYF. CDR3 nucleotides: TGTGCCAGCAGCTCCACAGGACAGCAAGAGACCCAGTACTTC.

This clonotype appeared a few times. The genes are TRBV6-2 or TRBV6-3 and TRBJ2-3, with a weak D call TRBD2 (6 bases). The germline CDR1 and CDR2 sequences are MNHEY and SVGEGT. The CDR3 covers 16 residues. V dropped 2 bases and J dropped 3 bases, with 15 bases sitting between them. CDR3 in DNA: TGTGCCAGCAGTTACGCTAGACGGGGGATGACAGATACGCAGTATTTT. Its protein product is CASSYARRGMTDTQYF.

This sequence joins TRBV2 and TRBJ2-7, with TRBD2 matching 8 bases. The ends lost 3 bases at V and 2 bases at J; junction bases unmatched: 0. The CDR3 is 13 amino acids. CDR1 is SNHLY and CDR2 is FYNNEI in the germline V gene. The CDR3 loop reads CASSDGGAYEQYF. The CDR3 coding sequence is TGTGCCAGCAGTGACGGGGGGGCCTACGAGCAGTACTTC.

CDR3 region: CASSSGTRYTGELFF. CDR3 DNA sequence: TGTGCCAGCAGTTCCGGGACTCGTTACACCGGGGAGCTGTTTTTT. The J gene is TRBJ2-2, the V gene TRBV12-3 or TRBV12-4; D possibly corresponds to TRBD2 (6 bases). This CDR3 is built from 15 residues. Trimming took 4 bases from V and 3 from J, leaving 12 bases between them.

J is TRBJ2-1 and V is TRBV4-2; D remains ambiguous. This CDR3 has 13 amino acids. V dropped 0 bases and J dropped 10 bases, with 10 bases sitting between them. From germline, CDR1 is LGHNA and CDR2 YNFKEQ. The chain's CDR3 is CASSQELSREQFF. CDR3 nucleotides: TGTGCCAGCAGCCAAGAACTAAGCCGAGAGCAGTTCTTC.

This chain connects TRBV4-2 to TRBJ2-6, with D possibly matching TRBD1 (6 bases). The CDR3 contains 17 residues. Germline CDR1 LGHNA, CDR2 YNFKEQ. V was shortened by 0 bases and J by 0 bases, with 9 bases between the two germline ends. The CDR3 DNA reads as TGTGCCAGCAGCCAAGAGACAGGCCGCTCTGGGGCCAACGTCCTGACTTTC. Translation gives CASSQETGRSGANVLTF.

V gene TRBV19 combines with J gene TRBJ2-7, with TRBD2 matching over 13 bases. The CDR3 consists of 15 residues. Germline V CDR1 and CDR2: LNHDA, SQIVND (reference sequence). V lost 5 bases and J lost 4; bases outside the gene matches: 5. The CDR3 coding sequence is TGTGCCAGTAGTGCGGGACTAGCGGGGCCGTACGAGCAGTACTTC. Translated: CASSAGLAGPYEQYF.

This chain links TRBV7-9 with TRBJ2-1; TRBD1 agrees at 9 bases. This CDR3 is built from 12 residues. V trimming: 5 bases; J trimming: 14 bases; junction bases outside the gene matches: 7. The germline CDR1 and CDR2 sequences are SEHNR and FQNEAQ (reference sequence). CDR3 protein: CASSENRGHEFF. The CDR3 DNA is TGTGCCAGCAGCGAAAACAGGGGGCACGAGTTCTTC.

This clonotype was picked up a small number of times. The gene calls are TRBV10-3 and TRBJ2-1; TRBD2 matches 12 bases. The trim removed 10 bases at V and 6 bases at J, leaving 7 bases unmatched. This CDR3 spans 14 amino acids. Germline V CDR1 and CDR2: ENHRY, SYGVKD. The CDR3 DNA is TGTGCCACGAGGACTAGCGGGGATAGCAATGAGCAGTTCTTC. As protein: CATRTSGDSNEQFF.

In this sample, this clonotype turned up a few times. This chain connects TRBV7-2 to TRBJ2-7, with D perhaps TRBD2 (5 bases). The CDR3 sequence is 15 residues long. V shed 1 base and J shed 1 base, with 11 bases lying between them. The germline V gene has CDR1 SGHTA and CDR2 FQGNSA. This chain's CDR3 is CASSLGRGLSYEQYF. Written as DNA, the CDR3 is TGTGCCAGCAGCTTAGGTCGCGGACTTTCCTACGAGCAGTACTTC.

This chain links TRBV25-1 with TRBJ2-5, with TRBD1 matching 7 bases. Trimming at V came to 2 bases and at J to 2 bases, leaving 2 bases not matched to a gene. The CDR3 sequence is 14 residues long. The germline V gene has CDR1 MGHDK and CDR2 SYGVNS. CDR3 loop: CASSEGQEQETQYF. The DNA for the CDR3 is TGTGCCAGCAGTGAAGGACAGGAACAAGAGACCCAGTACTTC.

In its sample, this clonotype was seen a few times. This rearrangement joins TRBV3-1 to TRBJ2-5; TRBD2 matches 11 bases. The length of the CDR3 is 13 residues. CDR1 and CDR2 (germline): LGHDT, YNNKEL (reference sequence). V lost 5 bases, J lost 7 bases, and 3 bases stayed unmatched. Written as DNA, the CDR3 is TGTGCCAGCAGCTTCGGACTAGCGGGGACCCAGTACTTC. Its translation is CASSFGLAGTQYF.

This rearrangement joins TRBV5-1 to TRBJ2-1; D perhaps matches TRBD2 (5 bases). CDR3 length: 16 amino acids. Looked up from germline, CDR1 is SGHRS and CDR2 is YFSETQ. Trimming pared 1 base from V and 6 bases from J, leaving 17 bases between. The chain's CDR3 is CASSLTAGGRPNEQFF. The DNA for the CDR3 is TGCGCCAGCAGCTTGACAGCCGGAGGACGGCCCAATGAGCAGTTCTTC.

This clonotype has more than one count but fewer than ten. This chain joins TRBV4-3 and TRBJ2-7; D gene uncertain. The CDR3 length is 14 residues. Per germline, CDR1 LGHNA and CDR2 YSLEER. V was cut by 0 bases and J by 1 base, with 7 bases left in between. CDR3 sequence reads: CASSQEVQSYEQYF. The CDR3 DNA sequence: TGCGCCAGCAGCCAAGAAGTACAGTCCTACGAGCAGTACTTC.

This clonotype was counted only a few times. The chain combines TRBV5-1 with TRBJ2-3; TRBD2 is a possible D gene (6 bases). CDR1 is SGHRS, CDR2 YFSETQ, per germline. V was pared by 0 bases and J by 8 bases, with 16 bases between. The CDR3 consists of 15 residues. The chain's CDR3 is CASSLGERALGTQYF. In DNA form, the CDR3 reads TGCGCCAGCAGCTTGGGAGAGCGGGCCCTCGGTACGCAGTATTTT.

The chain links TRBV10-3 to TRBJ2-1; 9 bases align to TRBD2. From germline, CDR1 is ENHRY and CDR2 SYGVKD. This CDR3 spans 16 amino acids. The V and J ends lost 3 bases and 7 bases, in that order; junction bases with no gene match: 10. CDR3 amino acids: CAISDSRSGGRNEQFF. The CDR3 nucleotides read TGTGCCATCAGTGACTCCCGCAGCGGGGGGCGGAATGAGCAGTTCTTC.

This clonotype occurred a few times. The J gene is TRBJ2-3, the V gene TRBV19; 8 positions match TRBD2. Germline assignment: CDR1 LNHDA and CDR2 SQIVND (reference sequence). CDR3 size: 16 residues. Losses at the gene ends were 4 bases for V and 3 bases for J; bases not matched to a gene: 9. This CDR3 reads CASSTTAGELTDTQYF. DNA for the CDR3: TGTGCCAGTAGTACCACAGCGGGGGAGTTAACAGATACGCAGTATTTT.